This passage covers 26 T cell receptor beta chains from one sample sequenced in a study of T-cell reconstitution after alpha-beta-depleted transplantation in children. Preparation of the TCRbeta library was carried out with unique molecular identifiers. TCRdb ran MiXCR on the PCR reads and lists one entry per CDR3 protein. Of around 420,000 distinct CDR3 sequences listed, about a sixth were seen once; the top ten hold around 28%. The sequences come from PBMCs, mostly from graft donor cells, collected 360 days after TCRalphabeta/CD19-depleted stem cell transplant. The receptors originated from a boy in the first two years of life who had a stem cell transplant for Wiskott-Aldrich syndrome, so the T cells may come from the graft donor.

The J gene is TRBJ2-2, the V gene TRBV10-3, with 13 bases aligning to TRBD2. Germline loops: CDR1 ENHRY, CDR2 SYGVKD. Unmatched junction bases numbered 5, after V lost 5 bases and J lost 5 bases. There are 16 residues in the CDR3. This CDR3 is CAISLGTSGKTGELFF. The CDR3 region has the DNA TGTGCCATCAGTCTGGGGACTAGCGGGAAGACCGGGGAGCTGTTTTTT.

V and J are TRBV18 and TRBJ2-1, with 7 positions matching TRBD1. The length of the CDR3 is 13 residues. With 4 bases clipped from V and 8 bases from J, the junction kept 5 bases outside the gene matches. Germline lookup yields CDR1 KGHSH and CDR2 LQKENI. The CDR3 DNA is TGTGCCAGCTCACTGACAGGGATCCATGAGCAGTTCTTC. It translates to CASSLTGIHEQFF.

The sample holds a few counts of this clonotype. The CDR3 spells CASSLGAGRLSYNEQFF. The DNA for the CDR3 is TGCGCCAGCAGCTTGGGGGCCGGAAGGCTCTCCTACAATGAGCAGTTCTTC. The chain combines TRBV5-1 with TRBJ2-1; no definite D call. Germline CDR1 and CDR2: SGHRS and YFSETQ. CDR3 length equals 17 residues. Trimming stripped 0 bases from V and 0 bases from J, with 13 bases between.

A few counts support this clonotype. The chain joins TRBV5-1 to TRBJ1-6, with D possibly matching TRBD1 (6 bases). CDR1 is SGHRS, CDR2 YFSETQ, per germline. The V gene lost 0 bases and the J gene lost 14 bases, with 18 bases spanning the gap. The CDR3 spans 15 residues. The CDR3 reads CASSLGDNRVESLHF. The CDR3 nucleotides are TGCGCCAGCAGCTTGGGGGACAACAGGGTTGAGTCCCTCCACTTT.

This clonotype was counted a few times. The V call is TRBV28, the J call TRBJ2-2, with D hard to call. The CDR3 consists of 14 residues. Germline V CDR1 and CDR2: MDHEN, SYDVKM. V was shortened by 5 bases and J by 3 bases, with 10 bases between the two germline ends. For the CDR3, the DNA is TGTGCCAGCAGTGCCGGCGAGGACACCGGGGAGCTGTTTTTT. This codes for CASSAGEDTGELFF.

This clonotype was seen a handful of times. J is TRBJ2-6 and V is TRBV10-3; D gene uncertain. This CDR3 is 15 amino acids long. Germline values: CDR1 ENHRY, CDR2 SYGVKD. Trimming removed 1 base from V and 0 bases from J, with 4 bases in between. Here the CDR3 reads CAISEYDSGANVLTF. The CDR3 nucleotides are TGTGCCATCAGTGAGTACGACTCTGGGGCCAACGTCCTGACTTTC.

This clonotype was detected a few times. This rearrangement joins TRBV5-4 to TRBJ2-2; 10 nucleotides match TRBD2. The junction had 14 bases not matched to a gene; V was cut back by 3 bases and J by 0 bases. Germline V CDR1 and CDR2: SGHNT, YYREEE (reference sequence). CDR3 length equals 20 residues. CDR3 residues: CASSSKPRPSGRTNTGELFF. CDR3 coding DNA: TGTGCCAGCAGCTCCAAGCCTAGGCCTAGCGGGAGAACGAACACCGGGGAGCTGTTTTTT.

This clonotype was observed a handful of times. The rearrangement links TRBV20-1 to TRBJ2-7; 12 bases align to TRBD2. V lost 6 bases to trimming and J lost 4 bases; unmatched junction nucleotides: 7. The germline CDR1 and CDR2 sequences are DFQATT and SNEGSKA (reference sequence). The CDR3 covers 14 residues. CDR3 DNA: TGCAGTGCCCCCCGTACTAGCGGGGGGTACGAGCAGTACTTC. It specifies CSAPRTSGGYEQYF.

The chain recombines TRBV27 with TRBJ1-3, with 8 bases lining up with TRBD1. CDR1 and CDR2 (germline): MNHEY, SMNVEV (reference sequence). The CDR3 runs 17 residues. J was trimmed by 0 bases and V by 1 base; bases with no gene match: 5. This CDR3 reads CASSLFYRGGSGNTIYF. The DNA of the CDR3 is TGTGCCAGCAGTTTATTCTACAGGGGGGGCTCTGGAAACACCATATATTTT.

J is TRBJ2-7 and V is TRBV11-2; 10 nucleotides match TRBD2. The CDR3 sequence is 17 residues long. Germline CDR1 SGHAT, CDR2 FQNNGV. J was trimmed by 3 bases and V by 1 base; bases with no gene match: 9. The CDR3 loop reads CASSLGLLAGVRYEQYF. CDR3 nucleotides: TGTGCCAGCAGCTTAGGTCTGCTAGCGGGAGTACGCTACGAGCAGTACTTC. Variable domain in full (rest from reference TRBV11-2 and TRBJ2-7): EAGVAQSPRYKIIEKRQSVAFWCNPISGHATLYWYQQILGQGPKLLIQFQNNGVVDDSQLPKDRFSAERLKGVDSTLKIQPAKLEDSAVYLCASSLGLLAGVRYEQYFGPGTRLTVT.

The V and J genes are TRBV7-9 and TRBJ2-1; weak D call: TRBD2 (5 bases). The CDR3 consists of 13 residues. Germline CDR1 SEHNR, CDR2 FQNEAQ (reference sequence). Trimming stripped 3 bases from V and 6 bases from J, with 9 bases between. CDR3 DNA sequence: TGTGCCAGCAGCTTCGGAGGCCCCAATGAGCAGTTCTTC. It specifies CASSFGGPNEQFF.

This chain connects TRBV5-1 to TRBJ2-7; 7 bases are a match to TRBD1. With 1 base clipped from V and 5 bases from J, the junction kept 9 bases outside the gene matches. Germline CDR1 reads SGHRS; CDR2 reads YFSETQ. This CDR3 contains 15 residues. DNA of the CDR3: TGCGCCAGCAGCTTGCTCGAAGGGGGCGGGCACGAGCAGTACTTC. This gives the protein CASSLLEGGGHEQYF.

This clonotype was seen repeatedly, ten times or more. The chain has TRBV5-1 and TRBJ2-5, with a tentative D call TRBD2 (6 bases). The ends were cut back, 0 bases at V and 2 bases at J, with 11 bases in the middle. The CDR3 covers 15 residues. The germline V gene has CDR1 SGHRS and CDR2 YFSETQ. In DNA, the CDR3 is TGCGCCAGCAGCTTGGGCGGGGTCCTACAAGAGACCCAGTACTTC. It codes for CASSLGGVLQETQYF.

V and J are TRBV10-3 and TRBJ2-1; tentatively, D is TRBD1 (5 bases). CDR1 is ENHRY, CDR2 SYGVKD, per germline. Trimming took 4 bases from V and 4 from J, leaving 11 bases between them. CDR3 length: 14 residues. In nucleotides, the CDR3 is TGTGCCATCAGTGCCAGGGATCCTTACAATGAGCAGTTCTTC. Protein: CAISARDPYNEQFF.

The V and J genes are TRBV6-1 and TRBJ1-2; possible D gene TRBD1, 5 bases. Per the germline V gene, CDR1 is MNHNS and CDR2 is SASEGT. The ends were cut back, 7 bases at V and 4 bases at J, with 22 bases in the middle. The CDR3 length is 16 residues. Here the CDR3 DNA reads TGTGCCAGCACCCAAGTACCGGGGCACAACATCTATGGCTACACCTTC. Encoded protein: CASTQVPGHNIYGYTF.

The chain recombines TRBV4-2 with TRBJ2-7; D could derive from TRBD1 or TRBD2 (5 bases each). With 1 base removed from V and 6 bases from J, the gap between germline ends came to 13 bases. CDR1 and CDR2 from the germline V gene are LGHNA and YNFKEQ. This CDR3 is built from 14 residues. This chain's CDR3 is CASSQGGAQGEQYF. CDR3 bases: TGTGCCAGCAGCCAAGGAGGGGCCCAGGGCGAGCAGTACTTC.

This clonotype was seen only a few times. The V and J genes are TRBV6-5 and TRBJ2-3; D gene unclear. Germline V gene lookup returns CDR1 MNHEY and CDR2 SVGAGI. The germline V and J ends were trimmed by 3 bases and 2 bases, with 15 bases remaining between them. CDR3 size: 16 residues. The CDR3 region has the DNA TGTGCCAGCAGTTATCAGTTACCCGTGCTCACAGATACGCAGTATTTT. Its protein is CASSYQLPVLTDTQYF.

This clonotype was seen at least ten times. The gene calls are TRBV5-1 and TRBJ2-1, with a tentative D call TRBD2 (6 bases). The CDR3 has 13 residues. V was shortened by 2 bases and J by 4 bases, with 7 bases between the two germline ends. CDR1 is SGHRS, CDR2 YFSETQ, per germline. CDR3 in amino acids: CASSLSGYNEQFF. In DNA form, the CDR3 reads TGCGCCAGCAGCTTAAGCGGGTACAATGAGCAGTTCTTC.

V and J are TRBV12-3 or TRBV12-4 and TRBJ2-1; D is unclear. The germline V and J ends were trimmed by 5 bases and 11 bases, with 16 bases remaining between them. The CDR3 length is 13 residues. Here the CDR3 reads CASSQDQPMKQFF. The CDR3 bases are TGTGCCAGCAGTCAAGACCAGCCGATGAAGCAGTTCTTC.

This clonotype was detected a few times. The gene calls are TRBV24-1 and TRBJ2-1; D is undetermined. This CDR3 has 15 residues. The germline CDR1 and CDR2 sequences are KGHDR and SFDVKD. V lost 0 bases and J lost 0, with 5 bases in between. CDR3 in amino acids: CATSDLESSYNEQFF. The DNA for the CDR3 is TGTGCCACCAGTGATTTGGAGAGCTCCTACAATGAGCAGTTCTTC.

The V and J genes are TRBV7-2 and TRBJ2-7, with D possibly being TRBD1 (7 bases). Trimming pared 5 bases from V and 12 bases from J, leaving 14 bases between. The CDR3 contains 11 residues. Germline V gives CDR1 SGHTA, CDR2 FQGNSA. Here the CDR3 reads CASSLHRGGYF. The CDR3 nucleotides are TGTGCCAGCAGCCTTCACAGGGGAGGGTACTTC.

This rearrangement joins TRBV12-3 or TRBV12-4 to TRBJ2-7; D possibly matches TRBD1 or TRBD2 (5 bases each). The CDR3 is made up of 15 amino acids. Between the trimmed V and J ends, which lost 4 bases and 2 bases, there was a span of 15 bases. In nucleotides, the CDR3 is TGTGCCAGCAGTTACAGCACGTTGGGGGCCTACGAGCAGTACTTC. Translating gives CASSYSTLGAYEQYF.

With regard to this clonotype: A much more abundant neighbour one base away suggests this may be a read error. This chain joins TRBV28 and TRBJ2-5, with 7 bases aligning to TRBD1. CDR3 length: 13 residues. Germline V lookup: CDR1 MDHEN, CDR2 SYDVKM. V gave up 8 bases and J gave up 3 bases; unmatched junction bases: 6. In DNA, the CDR3 is TGTGCCAGCGGCTTAACAGGGGAAGAGACCCAGTACTTC. This gives the protein CASGLTGEETQYF.

This clonotype was recorded many times. The genes are TRBV7-8 and TRBJ1-5; no clear D. Trimming took 6 bases from V and 2 from J, leaving 11 bases between them. Germline CDR1 and CDR2: SGHVS and FQNEAQ. The CDR3 length is 14 residues. CDR3 in amino acids: CASSPIRGNQPQHF. CDR3 nucleotides: TGTGCCAGCAGTCCTATAAGGGGCAATCAGCCCCAGCATTTT.

This clonotype appeared many times. The chain combines TRBV5-1 with TRBJ2-2; D is undetermined. The CDR3 length is 12 residues. V was trimmed by 5 bases and J by 1 base, leaving 3 bases between them. Germline V CDR1 and CDR2: SGHRS, YFSETQ. The CDR3, as DNA: TGCGCCAGCAGATTGAACACCGGGGAGCTGTTTTTT. As protein: CASRLNTGELFF.

This clonotype was detected only a few times. As DNA, the CDR3 is TGTGCCAGCAGCGTAGCTGTCAGGCCCAATGAGCAGTTCTTC. This translates into CASSVAVRPNEQFF. The V and J genes are TRBV9 and TRBJ2-1; D remains unclear. The CDR3 length is 14 residues. Trimming pared 0 bases from V and 6 bases from J, leaving 10 bases between. The germline CDR1 and CDR2 sequences are SGDLS and YYNGEE.